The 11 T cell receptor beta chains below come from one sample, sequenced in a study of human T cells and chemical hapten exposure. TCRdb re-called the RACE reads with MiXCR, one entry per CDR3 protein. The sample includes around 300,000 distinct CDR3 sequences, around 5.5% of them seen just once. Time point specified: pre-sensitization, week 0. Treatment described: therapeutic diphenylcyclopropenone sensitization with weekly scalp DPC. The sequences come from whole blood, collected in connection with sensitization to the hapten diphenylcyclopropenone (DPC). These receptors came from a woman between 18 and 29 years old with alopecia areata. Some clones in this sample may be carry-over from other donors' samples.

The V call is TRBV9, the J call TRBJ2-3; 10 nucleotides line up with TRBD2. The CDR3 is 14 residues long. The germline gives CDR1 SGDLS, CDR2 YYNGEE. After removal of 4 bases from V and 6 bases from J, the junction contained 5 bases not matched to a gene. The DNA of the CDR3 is TGTGCCAGCAGCCCGACGACTAGCGGGGATACGCAGTATTTT. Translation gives CASSPTTSGDTQYF.

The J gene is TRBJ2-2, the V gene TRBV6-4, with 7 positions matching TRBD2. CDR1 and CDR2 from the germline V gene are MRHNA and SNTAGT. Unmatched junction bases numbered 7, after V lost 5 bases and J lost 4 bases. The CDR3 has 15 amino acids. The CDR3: CASSQDGGSTGELFF. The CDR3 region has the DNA TGTGCCAGCAGTCAAGACGGGGGGAGCACCGGGGAGCTGTTTTTT.

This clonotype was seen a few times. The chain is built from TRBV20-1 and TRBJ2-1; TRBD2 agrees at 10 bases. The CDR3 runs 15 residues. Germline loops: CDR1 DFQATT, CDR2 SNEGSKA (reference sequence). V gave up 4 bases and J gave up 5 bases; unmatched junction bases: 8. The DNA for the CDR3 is TGCAGTGCTAAGCGAGCGGGGGGGCCTCACAATGAGCAGTTCTTC. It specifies CSAKRAGGPHNEQFF.

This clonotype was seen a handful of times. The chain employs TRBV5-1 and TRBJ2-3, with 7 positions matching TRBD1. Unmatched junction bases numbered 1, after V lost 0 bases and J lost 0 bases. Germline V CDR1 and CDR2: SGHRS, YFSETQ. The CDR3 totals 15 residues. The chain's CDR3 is CASSLEGQSTDTQYF. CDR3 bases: TGCGCCAGCAGCTTGGAGGGACAGAGCACAGATACGCAGTATTTT.

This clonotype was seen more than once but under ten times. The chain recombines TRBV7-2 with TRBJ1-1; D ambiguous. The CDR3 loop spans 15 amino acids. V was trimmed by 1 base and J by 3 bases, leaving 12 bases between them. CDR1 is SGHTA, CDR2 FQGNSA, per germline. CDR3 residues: CASSLGISWDTEAFF. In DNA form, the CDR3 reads TGTGCCAGCAGCTTAGGAATCTCCTGGGACACTGAAGCTTTCTTT.

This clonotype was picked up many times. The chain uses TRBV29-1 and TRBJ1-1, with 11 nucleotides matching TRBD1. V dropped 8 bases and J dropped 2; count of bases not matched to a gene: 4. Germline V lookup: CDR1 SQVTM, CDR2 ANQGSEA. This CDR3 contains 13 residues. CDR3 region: CSFGTGGNTEAFF. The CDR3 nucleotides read TGCAGCTTTGGGACAGGGGGTAACACTGAAGCTTTCTTT.

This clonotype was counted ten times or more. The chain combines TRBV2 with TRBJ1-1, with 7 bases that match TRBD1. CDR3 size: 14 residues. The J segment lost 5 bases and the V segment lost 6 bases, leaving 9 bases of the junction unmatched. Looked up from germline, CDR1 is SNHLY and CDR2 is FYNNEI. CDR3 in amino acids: CASSSRQGRTEAFF. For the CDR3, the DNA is TGTGCCAGCAGCTCGAGACAGGGTAGGACTGAAGCTTTCTTT.

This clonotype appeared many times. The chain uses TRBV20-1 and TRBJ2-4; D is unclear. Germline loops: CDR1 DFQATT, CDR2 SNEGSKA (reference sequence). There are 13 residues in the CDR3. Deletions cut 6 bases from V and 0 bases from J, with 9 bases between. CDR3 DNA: TGCAGTGCCGTCGCGCTAGCCAAAAACATTCAGTACTTC. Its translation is CSAVALAKNIQYF.

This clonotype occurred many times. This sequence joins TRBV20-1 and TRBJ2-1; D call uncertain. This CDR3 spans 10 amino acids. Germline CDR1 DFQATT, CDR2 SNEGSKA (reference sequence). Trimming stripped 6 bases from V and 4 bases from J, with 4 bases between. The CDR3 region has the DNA TGCAGTGCGGGTTACAATGAGCAGTTCTTC. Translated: CSAGYNEQFF.

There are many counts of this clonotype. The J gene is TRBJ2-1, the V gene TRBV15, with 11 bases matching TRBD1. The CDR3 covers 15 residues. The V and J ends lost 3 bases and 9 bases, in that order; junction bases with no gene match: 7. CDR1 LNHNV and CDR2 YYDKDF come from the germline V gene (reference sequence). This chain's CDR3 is CATSSGTGGLVEQFF. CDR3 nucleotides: TGTGCCACCAGCAGCGGGACAGGGGGGTTGGTTGAGCAGTTCTTC. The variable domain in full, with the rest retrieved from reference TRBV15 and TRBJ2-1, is DAMVIQNPRYQVTQFGKPVTLSCSQTLNHNVMYWYQQKSSQAPKLLFHYYDKDFNNEADTPDNFQSRRPNTSFCFLDIRSPGLGDTAMYLCATSSGTGGLVEQFFGPGTRLTVL.

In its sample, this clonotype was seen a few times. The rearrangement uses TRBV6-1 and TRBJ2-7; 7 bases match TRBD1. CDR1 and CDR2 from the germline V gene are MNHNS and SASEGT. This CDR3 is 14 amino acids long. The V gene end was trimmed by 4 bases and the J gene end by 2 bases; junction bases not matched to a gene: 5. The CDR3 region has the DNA TGTGCCAGCAGTGTACGACAGGGTCCCTACGAGCAGTACTTC. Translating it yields CASSVRQGPYEQYF.